Given below is one T cell receptor beta chain in context. The antigen is undetermined. Sequencing templates came from extracted RNA that was reverse transcribed into cDNA. The assay was immunoSEQ multiplex PCR, and TCRdb's table has in-frame clones only and misses some. The sample shows 200,000 to 250,000 clones, around 57% of them seen only once. Sample treatment: oral pan-JAK inhibitor, 5-10 mg twice daily. The study team obtained lesional scalp punch biopsies and peripheral blood from alopecia areata patients. This entry belongs to a study of CD8+ T cells in alopecia areata. Study context: The duration of tofacitinib was 6 to 18 months, with 6 months off drug afterward.

General study points: Tofacitinib significantly decreased scalp clonality and expanded CD8+ clones among top 100. Just one nonresponder means the tie between baseline CD8+ expansion and response stays uncertain.

V dropped 6 bases and J dropped 5; count of bases not matched to a gene: 4. Germline-derived CDR1 and CDR2 are SQVTM and ANQGSEA. This CDR3 is 12 amino acids long. The material was CD4+ T cells sorted from blood, obtained at week 4, from a patient treated with tofacitinib. The J gene is TRBJ2-5, the V gene TRBV29-1; 9 nucleotides agree with TRBD1. The TCR sequence derives from a human donor with alopecia areata. The CDR3 nucleotides are TGCAGCGTGAACAGGGGGCGGGAGACCCAGTACTTC. Translation: CSVNRGRETQYF.